The 29 T cell receptor beta chains in this list originate from one sample, sequenced in a study of graft-versus-host responses after intestinal transplantation. Antigen specificity for these receptors is unknown. TCRdb's table, derived via immunoSEQ multiplex PCR, lists solely in-frame clones and lacks some. The repertoire holds some 120,000 clones, with 75% to 95% as singletons. The input for sequencing was unstimulated CD4+ T cells sorted from spleen or lymph node cells, taken before intestinal transplant. The receptor set was obtained from a human donor who received an intestinal transplant.

This clone was seen just once. The rearrangement joins TRBV28 to TRBJ2-5; 8 nucleotides agree with TRBD2. The tail of the sequence fits TRBJ2-7 better, so the J call may be wrong. CDR1 is MDHEN and CDR2 is SYDVKM in the germline V gene. The CDR3 is 15 residues long. CDR3 sequence reads: CASSPRKAGAHEQYF. In DNA form, the CDR3 reads TGTGCCAGCAGCCCTAGGAAAGCGGGGGCCCACGAGCAGTACTTC.

The genes are TRBV19 and TRBJ1-3; D gene uncertain. Germline assignment: CDR1 LNHDA and CDR2 SQIVND (reference sequence). Between the trimmed V and J ends, which lost 6 bases and 0 bases, there was a span of 12 bases. The CDR3 is 15 residues long. The CDR3 DNA sequence: TGTGCCAGTAGCGACTCACTGGGCTCTGGAAACACCATATATTTT. Translated: CASSDSLGSGNTIYF. Combining the CDR3 with reference TRBV19 and TRBJ1-3 gives the whole variable domain DGGITQSPKYLFRKEGQNVTLSCEQNLNHDAMYWYRQDPGQGLRLIYYSQIVNDFQKGDIAEGYSVSREKKESFPLTVTSAQKNPTAFYLCASSDSLGSGNTIYFGEGSWLTVV.

This clone turned up a few times. The chain links TRBV6-5 to TRBJ2-7, with a possible D match to TRBD1 (6 bases). This CDR3 comprises 14 residues. The ends were cut back, 2 bases at V and 1 base at J, with 9 bases in the middle. The V gene's germline CDR1 is MNHEY and CDR2 SVGAGI. The CDR3 is CASSYTGRSYEQYF. In DNA form, the CDR3 reads TGTGCCAGCAGTTACACAGGGCGGTCCTACGAGCAGTACTTC.

The genes are TRBV11-2 and TRBJ2-7, with 7 nucleotides matching TRBD2. Germline CDR1 and CDR2: SGHAT and FQNNGV. V was clipped by 5 bases and J by 4 bases; unmatched bases: 11. The CDR3 sequence is 15 residues long. Written as DNA, the CDR3 is TGTGCCAGCAGCGCCGGGAGACTAGCATCTTACGAGCAGTACTTC. This sequence encodes CASSAGRLASYEQYF.

The genes are TRBV10-1 and TRBJ2-1, with D tentatively TRBD2 (6 bases). The CDR3 totals 17 residues. Per germline, CDR1 WNHNN and CDR2 SYGVQD (reference sequence). V lost 3 bases and J lost 0, with 15 bases in between. CDR3 in DNA: TGCGCCAGCAGTGATGGTAGACGGGAGCTCTCCTACAATGAGCAGTTCTTC. This codes for CASSDGRRELSYNEQFF.

The chain combines TRBV15 with TRBJ1-3, with D uncertain. The length of the CDR3 is 14 residues. Between the trimmed V and J ends, which lost 0 bases and 1 base, there was a span of 4 bases. CDR1 and CDR2 from the germline V gene are LNHNV and YYDKDF (reference sequence). The CDR3 DNA follows: TGTGCCACCAGCAGAGATCCATCTGGAAACACCATATATTTT. It specifies CATSRDPSGNTIYF.

V gene TRBV18 combines with J gene TRBJ2-7; 8 bases agree with TRBD2. V was clipped by 5 bases and J by 4 bases; unmatched bases: 7. This CDR3 region has 14 residues. Germline V gene data show CDR1 as KGHSH and CDR2 as LQKENI. This CDR3 reads CASSTGTRGYEQYF. The CDR3 nucleotides read TGTGCCAGCTCAACCGGGACTAGAGGGTACGAGCAGTACTTC.

The chain uses TRBV27 and TRBJ1-1, with D perhaps TRBD1 (5 bases). Trimming removed 4 bases from V and 7 bases from J, with 19 bases in between. The CDR3 totals 15 residues. Germline-derived CDR1 and CDR2 are MNHEY and SMNVEV (reference sequence). The CDR3 loop reads CASSSWGVRTHEAFF. The CDR3 DNA sequence: TGTGCCAGCAGTTCGTGGGGGGTGCGTACTCATGAAGCTTTCTTT.

A single count supports this clone. The J gene is TRBJ1-1, the V gene TRBV29-1; 11 bases fit TRBD1. Germline V gene data show CDR1 as SQVTM and CDR2 as ANQGSEA. J lost 0 bases, V lost 6 bases, and 12 bases had no gene match. The length of the CDR3 is 17 residues. The CDR3 DNA reads as TGCAGCGTGGACTTCCGGGACAGGGGGACCTTGAACACTGAAGCTTTCTTT. Translating it yields CSVDFRDRGTLNTEAFF.

This rearrangement joins TRBV5-1 to TRBJ2-2, with no clear D. The CDR3 has 14 residues. CDR1 and CDR2 (germline): SGHRS, YFSETQ. V was trimmed by 1 base and J by 4 bases, leaving 8 bases between them. CDR3 loop: CASSLKAGTGELFF. In nucleotides, the CDR3 is TGCGCCAGCAGCTTGAAGGCAGGCACCGGGGAGCTGTTTTTT. Drawing the rest from reference TRBV5-1 and TRBJ2-2, the complete variable domain is KAGVTQTPRYLIKTRGQQVTLSCSPISGHRSVSWYQQTPGQGLQFLFEYFSETQRNKGNFPGRFSGRQFSNSRSEMNVSTLELGDSALYLCASSLKAGTGELFFGEGSRLTVL.

The J gene is TRBJ2-7, the V gene TRBV5-4; 15 nucleotides agree with TRBD2. The ends lost 4 bases at V and 6 bases at J; junction bases unmatched: 8. CDR3 length: 16 amino acids. From germline, CDR1 is SGHNT and CDR2 YYREEE (reference sequence). Here the CDR3 DNA reads TGTGCCAGCAGCCGCGGGACTAGCGGGAGGAACGGCGAGCAGTACTTC. Amino acid sequence: CASSRGTSGRNGEQYF. Complete variable domain (other parts from reference TRBV5-4 and TRBJ2-7): ETGVTQSPTHLIKTRGQQVTLRCSSQSGHNTVSWYQQALGQGPQFIFQYYREEENGRGNFPPRFSGLQFPNYSSELNVNALELDDSALYLCASSRGTSGRNGEQYFGPGTRLTVT.

The chain recombines TRBV9 with TRBJ2-7; no reliable D call. Per the germline V gene, CDR1 is SGDLS and CDR2 is YYNGEE. The length of the CDR3 is 14 residues. The V gene lost 7 bases and the J gene lost 2 bases, with 16 bases spanning the gap. The CDR3 coding sequence is TGTGCCAGCGGGCCGGCCCTCCGGCCCTACGAGCAGTACTTC. This translates into CASGPALRPYEQYF.

The rearrangement uses TRBV5-8 and TRBJ2-1; a weak D match, TRBD2 (5 bases). V dropped 3 bases and J dropped 13 bases, with 17 bases sitting between them. The CDR3 is made up of 13 amino acids. The germline gives CDR1 SGHTS, CDR2 YDEGEE. The CDR3 protein is CASSWELSMDQFF. DNA for the CDR3: TGTGCCAGCAGCTGGGAGCTTTCCATGGATCAGTTCTTC. The complete variable domain, with remaining parts taken from reference TRBV5-8 and TRBJ2-1, reads EAGVTQSPTHLIKTRGQQATLRCSPISGHTSVYWYQQALGLGLQFLLWYDEGEERNRGNFPPRFSGRQFPNYSSELNVNALELEDSALYLCASSWELSMDQFFGPGTRLTVL.

The chain employs TRBV7-2 and TRBJ2-7, with D possibly matching TRBD2 (6 bases). There are 14 residues in the CDR3. The V gene lost 5 bases and the J gene lost 0 bases, with 11 bases spanning the gap. Germline assignment: CDR1 SGHTA and CDR2 FQGNSA. Written as DNA, the CDR3 is TGTGCCAGCAGCCCGACTAGGCGCTCCTACGAGCAGTACTTC. Encoded protein: CASSPTRRSYEQYF.

J is TRBJ2-5 and V is TRBV6-1, with 10 positions matching TRBD2. The end of the DNA aligns better with TRBJ2-7, so the J call may be wrong. CDR3 length: 15 residues. Germline V gene lookup returns CDR1 MNHNS and CDR2 SASEGT. The DNA for the CDR3 is TGTGCCAGCATATCGGGACTAGCGCGATCCTACGAGCAGTACTTC. This sequence encodes CASISGLARSYEQYF.

This chain connects TRBV5-4 to TRBJ2-1; TRBD1 is a possible D gene (6 bases). The CDR3 has 17 amino acids. Germline V CDR1 and CDR2: SGHNT, YYREEE (reference sequence). V was cut by 0 bases and J by 6 bases, with 19 bases left in between. The CDR3 region has the DNA TGTGCCAGCAGCTTGGCGGTGGGGCTGCCGACAGGCAATGAGCAGTTCTTC. Its translation: CASSLAVGLPTGNEQFF. Full variable domain (remainder filled in from reference TRBV5-4 and TRBJ2-1): ETGVTQSPTHLIKTRGQQVTLRCSSQSGHNTVSWYQQALGQGPQFIFQYYREEENGRGNFPPRFSGLQFPNYSSELNVNALELDDSALYLCASSLAVGLPTGNEQFFGPGTRLTVL.

This clone appeared once. The chain employs TRBV7-3 and TRBJ1-1; a weak D match, TRBD1 (6 bases). V lost 5 bases and J 4 bases, leaving 20 bases between the germline ends. In germline, CDR1 is SGHTA, CDR2 FQGTGA. This CDR3 contains 16 residues. For the CDR3, the DNA is TGTGCCAGCAGCCCCAGGCCACAGGGAATAACCACTGAAGCTTTCTTT. Amino acid sequence: CASSPRPQGITTEAFF. Using reference TRBV7-3 and TRBJ1-1 for the parts outside the CDR3, the full variable domain is GAGVSQTPSNKVTEKGKYVELRCDPISGHTALYWYRQSLGQGPEFLIYFQGTGAADDSGLPNDRFFAVRPEGSVSTLKIQRTERGDSAVYLCASSPRPQGITTEAFFGQGTRLTVV.

This chain uses TRBV28 with TRBJ1-1; D is undetermined. The CDR3 is 17 amino acids. With 2 bases removed from V and 11 bases from J, the gap between germline ends came to 27 bases. From germline, CDR1 is MDHEN and CDR2 SYDVKM. The CDR3 is CASSLAALSAQLDRAFF. The CDR3 region has the DNA TGTGCCAGCAGTTTAGCGGCCCTCTCAGCCCAGTTAGACCGGGCTTTCTTT.

The table lists this clone with a count of one. The rearrangement uses TRBV29-1 and TRBJ2-1; tentatively, D is TRBD1 (6 bases). CDR3 size: 11 residues. Per germline, CDR1 SQVTM and CDR2 ANQGSEA. V was clipped by 7 bases and J by 10 bases, with 14 bases between them. For the CDR3, the DNA is TGCAGCGACCTTAGACAGGCCGAGCAGTTCTTC. Amino acid sequence: CSDLRQAEQFF.

CDR3 in DNA: TGTGCCACCAGCACAACAAAGAACACTGAAGCTTTCTTT. Its protein is CATSTTKNTEAFF. V usage is TRBV15 and J usage is TRBJ1-1; D not certain. V lost 4 bases, J lost 1 base, and 7 bases lay in between. This CDR3 contains 13 residues. In germline, CDR1 is LNHNV, CDR2 YYDKDF (reference sequence).

The chain combines TRBV5-5 with TRBJ2-2; D unresolved. CDR3 size: 15 residues. Trimming removed 2 bases at V and 0 bases at J, with 8 bases between. Per germline, CDR1 SGHKS and CDR2 YYEKEE (reference sequence). CDR3 amino acids: CASSLRVANTGELFF. CDR3 bases: TGTGCCAGCAGCTTACGCGTTGCGAACACCGGGGAGCTGTTTTTT.

The V call is TRBV10-3, the J call TRBJ1-5; 10 bases fit TRBD1. Unmatched junction bases numbered 4, after V lost 0 bases and J lost 5 bases. The CDR3 runs 16 residues. From germline, CDR1 is ENHRY and CDR2 SYGVKD. This chain's CDR3 is CAISESWGTGDQPQHF. Here the CDR3 DNA reads TGTGCCATCAGTGAGTCTTGGGGGACAGGGGATCAGCCCCAGCATTTT.

The chain uses TRBV29-1 and TRBJ2-7; 8 bases agree with TRBD1. CDR3 size: 16 residues. J was trimmed by 0 bases and V by 1 base; bases with no gene match: 8. The germline gives CDR1 SQVTM, CDR2 ANQGSEA. This CDR3 is CSVEVSRGLSSYEQYF. DNA for the CDR3: TGCAGCGTTGAAGTTAGCAGGGGGCTCAGCTCCTACGAGCAGTACTTC.

The chain carries TRBV28 and TRBJ1-1; D might be TRBD1 (6 bases). Germline CDR1 and CDR2: MDHEN and SYDVKM. V was clipped by 2 bases and J by 0 bases, with 19 bases between them. The CDR3 is 18 amino acids. CDR3 loop: CASSLRLGGDGVNTEAFF. The CDR3 bases are TGTGCCAGCAGTTTACGTTTAGGGGGTGACGGCGTGAACACTGAAGCTTTCTTT.

This rearrangement joins TRBV6-6 to TRBJ1-5; TRBD1 agrees at 7 bases. The ends lost 0 bases at V and 6 bases at J; junction bases unmatched: 8. This CDR3 contains 16 residues. The germline gives CDR1 MNHNY, CDR2 SVGAGI (reference sequence). This chain's CDR3 is CASSYSDRRGRQPQHF. The CDR3 coding sequence is TGTGCCAGCAGTTACTCGGACAGGAGAGGCCGTCAGCCCCAGCATTTT.

The chain couples TRBV7-9 to TRBJ1-1; no clear D. Trimming cost V 2 bases and J 0 bases, with 4 bases left between them. This CDR3 is 13 amino acids long. Germline lookup yields CDR1 SEHNR and CDR2 FQNEAQ (reference sequence). The CDR3 coding sequence is TGTGCCAGCAGCTTATACATGAACACTGAAGCTTTCTTT. Translated, it gives CASSLYMNTEAFF. Drawing the rest from reference TRBV7-9 and TRBJ1-1, the complete variable domain is DTGVSQNPRHKITKRGQNVTFRCDPISEHNRLYWYRQTLGQGPEFLTYFQNEAQLEKSRLLSDRFSAERPKGSFSTLEIQRTEQGDSAMYLCASSLYMNTEAFFGQGTRLTVV.

In DNA, the CDR3 is TGTGCCAGCAGCGAATACCCCCTCAGCTCCTACGAGCAGTACTTC. Translation: CASSEYPLSSYEQYF. V and J are TRBV7-6 and TRBJ2-7; no definite D call. The V gene lost 5 bases and the J gene lost 0 bases, with 14 bases spanning the gap. CDR3 length equals 15 residues. CDR1 and CDR2 (germline): SGHVS, FNYEAQ.

The rearrangement joins TRBV28 to TRBJ2-1; unclear D gene. CDR1 MDHEN and CDR2 SYDVKM come from the germline V gene. This CDR3 spans 11 amino acids. V lost 4 bases, J lost 7 bases, and 5 bases lay in between. Here the CDR3 reads CASSSRNEQFF. The CDR3 bases are TGTGCCAGCAGTTCCCGGAATGAGCAGTTCTTC.

V and J are TRBV7-9 and TRBJ2-5; D might be TRBD1 (5 bases). The J call is uncertain, as TRBJ2-7 better fits the DNA end. Germline V lookup: CDR1 SEHNR, CDR2 FQNEAQ (reference sequence). This CDR3 contains 15 residues. The CDR3 protein is CASSSRTNTFYEQYF. The CDR3 nucleotides are TGTGCCAGCAGCTCACGGACAAACACGTTTTACGAGCAGTACTTC.